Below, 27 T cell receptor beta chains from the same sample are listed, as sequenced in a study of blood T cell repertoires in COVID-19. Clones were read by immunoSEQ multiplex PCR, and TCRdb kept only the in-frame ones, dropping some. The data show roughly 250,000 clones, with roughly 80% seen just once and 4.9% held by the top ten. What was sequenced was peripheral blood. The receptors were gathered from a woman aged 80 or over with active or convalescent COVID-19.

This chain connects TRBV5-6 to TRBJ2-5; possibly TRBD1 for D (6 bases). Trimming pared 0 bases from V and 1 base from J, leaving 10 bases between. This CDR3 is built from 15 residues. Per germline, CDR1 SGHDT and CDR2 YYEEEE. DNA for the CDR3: TGTGCCAGCAGCTTGGGTACAGGGATCCAAGAGACCCAGTACTTC. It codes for CASSLGTGIQETQYF.

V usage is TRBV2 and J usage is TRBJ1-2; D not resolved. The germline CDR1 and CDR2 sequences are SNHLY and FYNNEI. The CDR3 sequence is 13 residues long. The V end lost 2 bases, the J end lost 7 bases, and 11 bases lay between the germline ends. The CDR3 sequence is CASSESWRGGYTF. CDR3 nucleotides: TGTGCCAGCAGTGAATCGTGGCGGGGTGGCTACACCTTC.

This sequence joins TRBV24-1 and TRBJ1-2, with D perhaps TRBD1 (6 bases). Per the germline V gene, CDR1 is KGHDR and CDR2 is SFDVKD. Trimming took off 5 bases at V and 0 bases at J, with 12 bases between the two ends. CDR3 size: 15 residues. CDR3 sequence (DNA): TGTGCCACCAGTGGGAAAGGACAGCCTAACTATGGCTACACCTTC. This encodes CATSGKGQPNYGYTF.

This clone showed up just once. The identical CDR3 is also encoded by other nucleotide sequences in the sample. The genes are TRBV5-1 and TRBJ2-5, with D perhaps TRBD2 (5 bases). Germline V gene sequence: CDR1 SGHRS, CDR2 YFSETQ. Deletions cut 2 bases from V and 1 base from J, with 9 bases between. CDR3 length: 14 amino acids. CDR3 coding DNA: TGCGCCAGCAGCTTATCGGCGGGCCAAGAGACCCAGTACTTC. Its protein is CASSLSAGQETQYF.

CDR3: CASSPGGVGTEAFF. CDR3 coding DNA: TGTGCCAGCTCTCCGGGGGGAGTAGGAACTGAAGCTTTCTTT. The V and J genes are TRBV18 and TRBJ1-1; maybe TRBD1 (5 bases). This CDR3 contains 14 residues. V lost 6 bases to trimming and J lost 5 bases, with 16 bases between them. In germline, CDR1 is KGHSH, CDR2 LQKENI.

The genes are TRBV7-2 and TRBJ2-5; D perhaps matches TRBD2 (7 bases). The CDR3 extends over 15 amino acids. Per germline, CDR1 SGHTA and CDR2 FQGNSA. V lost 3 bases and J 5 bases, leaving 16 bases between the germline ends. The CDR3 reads CASSFSGGNRETQYF. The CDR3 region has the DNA TGTGCCAGCAGCTTTTCGGGGGGCAATCGGGAGACCCAGTACTTC.

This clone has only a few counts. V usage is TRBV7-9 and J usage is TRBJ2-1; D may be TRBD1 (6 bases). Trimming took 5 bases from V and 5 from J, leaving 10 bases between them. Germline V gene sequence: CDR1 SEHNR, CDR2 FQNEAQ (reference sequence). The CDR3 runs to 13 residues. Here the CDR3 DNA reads TGTGCCAGCAGCCACCGACAGGACAATGAGCAGTTCTTC. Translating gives CASSHRQDNEQFF.

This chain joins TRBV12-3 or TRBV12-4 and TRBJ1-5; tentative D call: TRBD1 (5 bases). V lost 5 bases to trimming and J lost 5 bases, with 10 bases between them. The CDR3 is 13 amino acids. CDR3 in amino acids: CASSIPGYQPQHF. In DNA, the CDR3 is TGTGCCAGCAGTATCCCAGGGTATCAGCCCCAGCATTTT.

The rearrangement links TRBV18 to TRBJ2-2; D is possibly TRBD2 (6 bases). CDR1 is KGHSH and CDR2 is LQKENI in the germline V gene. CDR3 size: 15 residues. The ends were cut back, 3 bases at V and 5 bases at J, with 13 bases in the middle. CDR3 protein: CASSPLGRGTGELFF. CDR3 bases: TGTGCCAGCTCACCCCTCGGGCGGGGAACCGGGGAGCTGTTTTTT.

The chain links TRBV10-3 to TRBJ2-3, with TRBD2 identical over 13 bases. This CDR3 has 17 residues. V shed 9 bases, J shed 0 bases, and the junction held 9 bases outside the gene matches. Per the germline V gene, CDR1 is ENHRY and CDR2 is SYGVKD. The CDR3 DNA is TGTGCCATGAGTACCCCGGGACTAGCGGGGAGCACAGATACGCAGTATTTT. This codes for CAMSTPGLAGSTDTQYF.

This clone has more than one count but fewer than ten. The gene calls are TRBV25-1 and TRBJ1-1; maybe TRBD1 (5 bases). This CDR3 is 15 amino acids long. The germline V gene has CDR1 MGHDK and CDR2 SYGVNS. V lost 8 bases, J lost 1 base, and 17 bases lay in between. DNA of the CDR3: TGTGCCAGCCCCACGTGGCGAGGACAGAACACTGAAGCTTTCTTT. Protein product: CASPTWRGQNTEAFF.

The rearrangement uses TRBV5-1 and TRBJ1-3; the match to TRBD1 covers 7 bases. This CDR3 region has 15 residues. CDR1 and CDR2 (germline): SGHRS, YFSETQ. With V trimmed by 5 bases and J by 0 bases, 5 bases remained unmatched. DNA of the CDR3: TGCGCCAGCAGGCGCGACAGGGACTCTGGAAACACCATATATTTT. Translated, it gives CASRRDRDSGNTIYF.

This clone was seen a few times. The CDR3 region has the DNA TGTGCCAGCAGCCCCGGGACAGGACCTAGCAATCAGCCCCAGCATTTT. It specifies CASSPGTGPSNQPQHF. V is TRBV2 and J is TRBJ1-5; 8 nucleotides line up with TRBD1. The CDR3 has 16 amino acids. Germline CDR1 reads SNHLY; CDR2 reads FYNNEI. With 6 bases clipped from V and 0 bases from J, the junction kept 7 bases outside the gene matches.

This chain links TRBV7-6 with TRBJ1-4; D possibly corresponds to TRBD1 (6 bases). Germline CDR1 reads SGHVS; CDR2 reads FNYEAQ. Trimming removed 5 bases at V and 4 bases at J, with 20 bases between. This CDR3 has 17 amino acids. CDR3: CASSPRTKGERNEKLFF. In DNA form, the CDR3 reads TGTGCCAGCAGCCCACGAACTAAGGGGGAGCGTAATGAAAAACTGTTTTTT.

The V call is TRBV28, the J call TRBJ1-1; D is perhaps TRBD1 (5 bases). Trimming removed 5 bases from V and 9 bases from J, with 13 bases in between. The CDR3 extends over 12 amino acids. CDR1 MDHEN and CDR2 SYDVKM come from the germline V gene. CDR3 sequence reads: CASSPMEGKAFF. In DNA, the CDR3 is TGTGCCAGCAGTCCCATGGAGGGGAAAGCTTTCTTT.

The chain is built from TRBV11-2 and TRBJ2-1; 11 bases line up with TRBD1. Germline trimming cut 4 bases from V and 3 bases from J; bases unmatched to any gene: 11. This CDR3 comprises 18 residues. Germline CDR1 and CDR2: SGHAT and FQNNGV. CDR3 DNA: TGTGCCAGCAGCTCATCAATCTCCGGGACAGGGGGCTACAATGAGCAGTTCTTC. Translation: CASSSSISGTGGYNEQFF.

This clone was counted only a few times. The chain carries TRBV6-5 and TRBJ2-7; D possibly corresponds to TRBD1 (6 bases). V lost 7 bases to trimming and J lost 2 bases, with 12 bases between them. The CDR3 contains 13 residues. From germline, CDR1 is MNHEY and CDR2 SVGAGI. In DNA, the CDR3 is TGTGCCAGCACCCAGGGGTATACCTACGAGCAGTACTTC. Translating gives CASTQGYTYEQYF.

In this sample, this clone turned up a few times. The CDR3 DNA sequence: TGTGCCAGCAGCTTGGATCCAGGGGGGTACGGGGAGCTGTTTTTT. It encodes CASSLDPGGYGELFF. The gene calls are TRBV5-8 and TRBJ2-2, with D possibly being TRBD1 (7 bases). Trimming removed 0 bases at V and 7 bases at J, with 13 bases between. Per the germline V gene, CDR1 is SGHTS and CDR2 is YDEGEE. The CDR3 totals 15 residues.

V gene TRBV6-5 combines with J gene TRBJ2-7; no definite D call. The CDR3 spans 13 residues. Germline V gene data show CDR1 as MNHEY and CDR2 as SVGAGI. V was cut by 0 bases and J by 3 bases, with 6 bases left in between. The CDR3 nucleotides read TGTGCCAGCAGTTACTCTAGGAGCTACGAGCAGTACTTC. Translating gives CASSYSRSYEQYF.

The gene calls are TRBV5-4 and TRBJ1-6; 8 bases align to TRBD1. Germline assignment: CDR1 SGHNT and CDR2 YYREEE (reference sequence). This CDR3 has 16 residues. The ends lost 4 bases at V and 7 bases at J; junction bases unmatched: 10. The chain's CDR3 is CASSPSRTGRNSPLHF. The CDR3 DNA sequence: TGTGCCAGCAGCCCTTCCCGGACAGGGAGGAATTCACCCCTCCACTTT.

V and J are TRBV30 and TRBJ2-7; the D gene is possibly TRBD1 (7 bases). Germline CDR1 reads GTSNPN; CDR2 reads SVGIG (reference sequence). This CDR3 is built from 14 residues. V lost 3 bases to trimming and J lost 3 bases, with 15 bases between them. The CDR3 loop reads CAWSGTARGYEQYF. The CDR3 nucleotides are TGTGCCTGGAGCGGGACAGCGCGGGGCTACGAGCAGTACTTC.

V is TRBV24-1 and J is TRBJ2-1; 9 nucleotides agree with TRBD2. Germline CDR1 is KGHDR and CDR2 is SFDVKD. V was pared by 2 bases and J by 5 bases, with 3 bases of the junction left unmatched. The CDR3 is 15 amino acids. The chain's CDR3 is CATSDWASGNNEQFF. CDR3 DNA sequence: TGTGCCACCAGTGATTGGGCTAGCGGGAACAATGAGCAGTTCTTC.

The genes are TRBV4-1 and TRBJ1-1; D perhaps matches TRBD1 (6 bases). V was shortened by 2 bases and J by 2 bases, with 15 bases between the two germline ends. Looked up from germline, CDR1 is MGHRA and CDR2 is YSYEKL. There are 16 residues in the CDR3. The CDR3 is CASSQSSGTLNTEAFF. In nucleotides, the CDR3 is TGCGCCAGCAGCCAATCGTCCGGGACACTCAACACTGAAGCTTTCTTT.

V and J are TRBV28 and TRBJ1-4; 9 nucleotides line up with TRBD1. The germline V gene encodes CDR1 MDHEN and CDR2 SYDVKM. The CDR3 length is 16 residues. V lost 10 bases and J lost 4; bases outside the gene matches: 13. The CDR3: CATTTIGTGLNEKLFF. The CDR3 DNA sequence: TGTGCCACCACGACGATCGGGACAGGGCTTAATGAAAAACTGTTTTTT.

The CDR3 DNA is TGTGCCAGCACTCAGGGGGCATCCTATAATTCACCCCTCCACTTT. Its protein is CASTQGASYNSPLHF. The V call is TRBV3-1 (or the pseudogene TRBV3-2), the J call TRBJ1-6; TRBD1 agrees at 8 bases. The V gene's germline CDR1 is LGHDT and CDR2 YNNKEL (reference sequence). The CDR3 is made up of 15 amino acids. The junction had 3 bases not matched to a gene; V was cut back by 7 bases and J by 1 base.

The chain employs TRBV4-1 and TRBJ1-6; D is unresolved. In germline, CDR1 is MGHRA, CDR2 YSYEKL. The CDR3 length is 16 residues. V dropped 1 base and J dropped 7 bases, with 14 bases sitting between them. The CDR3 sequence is CASSQGLRGRNSPLHF. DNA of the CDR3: TGCGCCAGCAGCCAAGGATTAAGAGGTCGGAATTCACCCCTCCACTTT.

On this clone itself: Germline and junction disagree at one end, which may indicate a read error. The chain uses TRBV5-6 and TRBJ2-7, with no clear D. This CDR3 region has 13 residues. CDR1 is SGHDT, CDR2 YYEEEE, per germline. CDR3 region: CASSLPPSHEQYF. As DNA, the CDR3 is TGTGCCAGCAGCTTGCCCCCCTCCCACGAGCAGTACTTC.